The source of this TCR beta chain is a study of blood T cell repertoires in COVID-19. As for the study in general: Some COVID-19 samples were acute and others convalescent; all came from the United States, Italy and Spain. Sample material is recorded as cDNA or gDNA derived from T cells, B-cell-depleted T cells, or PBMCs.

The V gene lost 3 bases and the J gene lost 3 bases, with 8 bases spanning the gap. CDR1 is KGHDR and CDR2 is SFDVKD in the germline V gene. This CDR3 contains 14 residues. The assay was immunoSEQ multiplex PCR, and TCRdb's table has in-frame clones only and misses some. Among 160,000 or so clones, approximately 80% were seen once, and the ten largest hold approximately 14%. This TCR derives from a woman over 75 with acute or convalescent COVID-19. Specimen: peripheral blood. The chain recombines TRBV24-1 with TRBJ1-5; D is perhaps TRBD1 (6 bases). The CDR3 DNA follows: TGTGCCACCAGTGATACAGGGTTCAATCAGCCCCAGCATTTT. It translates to CATSDTGFNQPQHF.